This T cell receptor beta chain originates from a study of T cell responses to AZD1222 COVID-19 vaccine. Turning to the study itself: Pooling of second doses given at about 4 or about 12 weeks was done. General study results and limits: White British people made up most donors, females outnumbered males, and clonal diversity was possibly underestimated. Only after the peak T cell response were repertoires sampled. Reportedly, nearly half of unique spike TCRs recognized epitopes outside B.1.351/B.1.1.7 mutations.

The method was immunoSEQ multiplex PCR; TCRdb's version includes in-frame clones alone and lacks a portion of them. The table lists about 120,000 clones, around 90% of them singletons. Points on this clone: What it recognizes is unknown.

Trimming at V came to 2 bases and at J to 6 bases, leaving 9 bases not matched to a gene. The CDR3 is made up of 16 amino acids. Per germline, CDR1 MNHEY and CDR2 SMNVEV (reference sequence). This specimen was peripheral blood, taken on day 0 of AZD1222 vaccination. The TCR comes from an adult in good health. V gene TRBV27 combines with J gene TRBJ2-7; 11 nucleotides match TRBD1. The CDR3 loop is CASSLEGTGGRGEQYF. DNA of the CDR3: TGTGCCAGCAGTTTAGAGGGGACAGGGGGGAGAGGCGAGCAGTACTTC.